This T cell receptor (beta chain) was sequenced during a study of blood T cell repertoires in COVID-19. Study at large: The origin of the acute and convalescent COVID-19 samples was the United States, Italy and Spain. T cells, B-cell-depleted T cells, or PBMCs provided the cDNA or gDNA that served as material.

Original processing methods: The authors estimated nucleated cell counts from reference gene primer amplification. Produced via immunoSEQ multiplex PCR; TCRdb's table is partial and in-frame only. That table supplies the V and J calls and clone size; D and trimming were determined from the DNA. The data contain some 74,000 clones, about 83% of them singletons. Germline V gene lookup returns CDR1 KGHSH and CDR2 LQKENI. The V end was cut by 3 bases, the J end by 4 bases, with 6 bases between. There are 13 residues in the CDR3. Specimen: peripheral blood. The clonotype originates from an elderly man with acute or convalescent COVID-19. This chain joins TRBV18 and TRBJ2-2; D is unresolved. CDR3 sequence reads: CASSPKSTGELFF. CDR3 nucleotides: TGTGCCAGCTCACCCAAGAGCACCGGGGAGCTGTTTTTT.